This T cell receptor (beta chain) emerged from a study of cytomegalovirus exposure and HLA in healthy donors. Trimming left V 0 bases short and J 7 bases short, with 13 bases between. The CDR3 is 14 residues long. Germline lookup yields CDR1 SGDLS and CDR2 YYNGEE. The PCR made use of 60 Vbeta and 13 Jbeta primers. The assay was immunoSEQ multiplex PCR, and TCRdb's table has in-frame clones only and misses some. The sample has about 150,000 clones, around 75% seen once. This chain uses TRBV9 with TRBJ1-2, with TRBD1 as a possible D gene (5 bases). The receptor was derived from a man in his thirties or forties in good health and CMV-seropositive. The sequencing input was PBMCs. CDR3: CASSVGWGVGGYTF. CDR3 sequence (DNA): TGTGCCAGCAGCGTAGGTTGGGGGGTAGGTGGCTACACCTTC.